This passage covers 21 T cell receptor beta chains from one sample sequenced in a study of shared clonotypes between healthy human individuals. Using immunoSEQ multiplex PCR, the repertoire was profiled, and TCRdb retains in-frame clones only, with some absent. The sample shows 2 million to 3 million clones, 80% to 95% of them seen only once. Material for sequencing was naive CD4+ T cells from PBMCs. Subset in this sample: CD45RA+ positively selected. These receptors originate from a young man in good health. Some clones in this sample may be carry-over from other donors' samples.

In DNA form, the CDR3 reads TGTGCCAGCGAAGACAGGGTCACCCTCGAGCAGTACTTC. This gives the protein CASEDRVTLEQYF. The rearrangement joins TRBV27 to TRBJ2-7, with 7 bases identical to TRBD1. The germline V gene encodes CDR1 MNHEY and CDR2 SMNVEV (reference sequence). This CDR3 is 13 amino acids long. With V trimmed by 8 bases and J by 6 bases, 10 bases remained unmatched.

V usage is TRBV7-6 and J usage is TRBJ2-5, with TRBD2 identical over 9 bases. Germline V gene sequence: CDR1 SGHVS, CDR2 FNYEAQ. V was pared by 8 bases and J by 4 bases, with 5 bases of the junction left unmatched. The CDR3 extends over 13 amino acids. This chain's CDR3 is CASQAGGGETQYF. The CDR3 nucleotides read TGTGCCAGCCAGGCGGGAGGGGGAGAGACCCAGTACTTC. Supplemented by reference TRBV7-6 and TRBJ2-5, the full variable domain reads GAGVSQSPRYKVTKRGQDVALRCDPISGHVSLYWYRQALGQGPEFLTYFNYEAQQDKSGLPNDRFSAERPEGSISTLTIQRTEQRDSAMYRCASQAGGGETQYFGPGTRLLVL.

The chain couples TRBV10-1 to TRBJ2-7; 11 nucleotides line up with TRBD2. The CDR3 spans 14 residues. Germline CDR1 reads WNHNN; CDR2 reads SYGVQD (reference sequence). The ends lost 7 bases at V and 5 bases at J; junction bases unmatched: 7. CDR3: CASIRLAGLDEQYF. CDR3 DNA sequence: TGCGCCAGCATTCGACTAGCGGGACTCGACGAGCAGTACTTC.

This chain connects TRBV29-1 to TRBJ2-7, with 10 nucleotides matching TRBD1. V lost 3 bases to trimming and J lost 0 bases; unmatched junction nucleotides: 8. The CDR3 sequence is 16 residues long. Germline V lookup: CDR1 SQVTM, CDR2 ANQGSEA. CDR3 nucleotide sequence: TGCAGCGTTGATGTACACCGGGACAGGGGCTCCTACGAGCAGTACTTC. Amino acid sequence: CSVDVHRDRGSYEQYF.

This chain joins TRBV28 and TRBJ2-4; 9 bases match TRBD2. J was trimmed by 10 bases and V by 3 bases; bases with no gene match: 4. The CDR3 sequence is 13 residues long. Germline lookup yields CDR1 MDHEN and CDR2 SYDVKM. The CDR3 here is CASSFLAGEIQYF. The CDR3 bases are TGTGCCAGCAGTTTTTTAGCGGGAGAGATTCAGTACTTC.

V is TRBV28 and J is TRBJ2-3; D possibly corresponds to TRBD1 (6 bases). CDR1 is MDHEN and CDR2 is SYDVKM in the germline V gene. Trimming took 3 bases from V and 1 from J, leaving 14 bases between them. CDR3 length: 16 residues. In DNA, the CDR3 is TGTGCCAGCAGTTTCCGACAGGTGAAGGGCACAGATACGCAGTATTTT. Its translation is CASSFRQVKGTDTQYF.

This chain uses TRBV6-6 with TRBJ1-1, with D uncertain. The V and J ends lost 5 bases and 6 bases respectively, with 22 bases between them. CDR3 length equals 16 residues. Germline V gene data show CDR1 as MNHNY and CDR2 as SVGAGI (reference sequence). CDR3 DNA: TGTGCCAGCAGTCGAATCCCGGCCCCCCTTGGAGCTGAAGCTTTCTTT. Translation gives CASSRIPAPLGAEAFF.

The V call is TRBV2, the J call TRBJ2-2; perhaps TRBD1 as D (5 bases). The CDR3 is made up of 14 amino acids. Germline CDR1 is SNHLY and CDR2 is FYNNEI. With 7 bases removed from V and 4 bases from J, the gap between germline ends came to 13 bases. DNA of the CDR3: TGTGCCAGCAAGGGCAGGGAATTCACCGGGGAGCTGTTTTTT. Its protein is CASKGREFTGELFF.

The chain uses TRBV9 and TRBJ2-5; 7 bases fit TRBD2. CDR1 SGDLS and CDR2 YYNGEE come from the germline V gene. The trim removed 4 bases at V and 4 bases at J, leaving 13 bases unmatched. This CDR3 has 16 residues. The chain's CDR3 is CASSPRLALAAETQYF. The CDR3 coding sequence is TGTGCCAGCAGCCCCCGACTAGCTCTCGCCGCAGAGACCCAGTACTTC.

The chain recombines TRBV30 with TRBJ2-7; either TRBD1 or TRBD2 may fit D (5 bases each). Germline V gene lookup returns CDR1 GTSNPN and CDR2 SVGIG (reference sequence). V was pared by 5 bases and J by 2 bases, with 10 bases between. There are 12 residues in the CDR3. The CDR3 region has the DNA TGTGCCTGGTCCGGGACGCCCTACGAGCAGTACTTC. Its translation is CAWSGTPYEQYF. The variable domain in full, with the rest retrieved from reference TRBV30 and TRBJ2-7, is SQTIHQWPATLVQPVGSPLSLECTVEGTSNPNLYWYRQAAGRGLQLLFYSVGIGQISSEVPQNLSASRPQDRQFILSSKKLLLSDSGFYLCAWSGTPYEQYFGPGTRLTVT.

J is TRBJ2-5 and V is TRBV9, with unresolved D. V lost 0 bases to trimming and J lost 5 bases, with 11 bases between them. The CDR3 is made up of 14 amino acids. Germline V gives CDR1 SGDLS, CDR2 YYNGEE. This CDR3 is CASSVEWGWETQYF. The CDR3 region has the DNA TGTGCCAGCAGCGTAGAGTGGGGATGGGAGACCCAGTACTTC.

This sequence joins TRBV9 and TRBJ2-3; 11 positions agree with TRBD2. V shed 3 bases, J shed 6 bases, and the junction held 9 bases outside the gene matches. The CDR3 covers 16 residues. The germline V gene encodes CDR1 SGDLS and CDR2 YYNGEE. CDR3 coding DNA: TGTGCCAGCAGCGCTCTGGGACTAGCGGTCGAGGATACGCAGTATTTT. It codes for CASSALGLAVEDTQYF.

This clone occurred a few times. V gene TRBV10-3 combines with J gene TRBJ1-1; a possible D gene is TRBD1 (5 bases). The germline V gene encodes CDR1 ENHRY and CDR2 SYGVKD. The V end was cut by 6 bases, the J end by 1 base, with 15 bases between. The CDR3 covers 15 residues. This CDR3 is CAIRGTGLANTEAFF. The CDR3 DNA sequence: TGTGCCATCAGAGGGACCGGCCTAGCGAACACTGAAGCTTTCTTT.

This sequence joins TRBV27 and TRBJ1-3, with 7 bases identical to TRBD1. From germline, CDR1 is MNHEY and CDR2 SMNVEV (reference sequence). The CDR3 covers 13 residues. The chain's CDR3 is CATRETGRNTIYF. The CDR3 coding sequence is TGTGCGACGAGGGAGACAGGGAGAAACACCATATATTTT.

The V and J genes are TRBV28 and TRBJ2-1; TRBD1 might be the D (5 bases). The V gene's germline CDR1 is MDHEN and CDR2 SYDVKM. V gave up 1 base and J gave up 8 bases, with 21 bases separating them. The CDR3 spans 17 residues. CDR3 protein: CASSLSGRATTGDEQFF. Here the CDR3 DNA reads TGTGCCAGCAGTTTATCGGGCCGGGCTACCACAGGAGATGAGCAGTTCTTC.

This clone was counted a few times. The chain couples TRBV30 to TRBJ1-1, with no clear D. This CDR3 has 14 amino acids. V was pared by 3 bases and J by 0 bases, with 11 bases between. The germline CDR1 and CDR2 sequences are GTSNPN and SVGIG (reference sequence). CDR3: CAWRRQFLNTEAFF. The DNA of the CDR3 is TGTGCCTGGAGACGACAATTCCTGAACACTGAAGCTTTCTTT.

The CDR3 reads CASSLYGIVANEKLFF. The CDR3, as DNA: TGCGCCAGCAGCTTGTATGGAATTGTGGCTAATGAAAAACTGTTTTTT. This rearrangement joins TRBV5-1 to TRBJ1-4, with unresolved D. The V end was cut by 1 base, the J end by 3 bases, with 13 bases between. The CDR3 runs to 16 residues. Germline CDR1 reads SGHRS; CDR2 reads YFSETQ.

The rearrangement links TRBV4-1 to TRBJ2-3; 13 bases are shared with TRBD2. The CDR3 covers 15 residues. The germline V gene encodes CDR1 MGHRA and CDR2 YSYEKL. J was trimmed by 11 bases and V by 1 base; bases with no gene match: 6. CDR3 in amino acids: CASSQVTSGRGGQYF. CDR3 in DNA: TGCGCCAGCAGCCAAGTAACTAGCGGGAGGGGGGGGCAGTATTTT.

The chain combines TRBV29-1 with TRBJ2-7; D is possibly TRBD1 or TRBD2 (5 bases each). Germline CDR1 is SQVTM and CDR2 is ANQGSEA. Trimming removed 2 bases from V and 3 bases from J, with 20 bases in between. The CDR3 consists of 16 residues. The CDR3 spells CSVEIWQGEFRYEQYF. DNA for the CDR3: TGCAGCGTTGAAATCTGGCAGGGAGAATTTCGCTACGAGCAGTACTTC.

This sequence joins TRBV28 and TRBJ1-1, with a tentative D call TRBD1 (5 bases). Germline values: CDR1 MDHEN, CDR2 SYDVKM. V shed 7 bases and J shed 4 bases, with 19 bases lying between them. This CDR3 comprises 15 residues. DNA of the CDR3: TGTGCCAGCAATCCTCAAAGGAGGGGCAGCACTGAAGCTTTCTTT. Translating it yields CASNPQRRGSTEAFF.

This clone showed up just a few times. This chain joins TRBV5-1 and TRBJ1-1, with 11 bases that match TRBD1. V lost 4 bases and J lost 0; bases outside the gene matches: 5. CDR1 is SGHRS and CDR2 is YFSETQ in the germline V gene. The CDR3 covers 16 residues. The CDR3 bases are TGCGCCAGCAGCATCGGACAGGGGGCGATGAACACTGAAGCTTTCTTT. Protein sequence: CASSIGQGAMNTEAFF.